Sequencing of this TCR beta chain was carried out in a study of Tregs in tolerant kidney transplant recipients (dated by TCRdb to about 2019). Describing the broader study: TCRbeta sequencing was used in the study to identify donor-specific regulatory T cells before combined kidney and bone marrow transplantation, and the identified cells were then tracked after transplant. TCRbeta repertoire sequencing was used in a few healthy controls to compare several methods for expanding Tregs specific for an allogeneic donor.

Unstimulated Tregs (CD4+CD25+CD127-), CD4+ non-Tregs (CD4+CD25-), CD4 and CD8 cells were FACS-sorted from thawed PBMCs. Blood from healthy controls was obtained either from healthy volunteers or as purchased buffy coats. Healthy control blood was separated into PBMCs by Ficoll density gradient and cryopreserved, and patient PBMCs were collected both before and after transplant. Comments on this clone: No antigen is known for it. No base quality information exists; no much larger clone differs at one position.

For TCRbeta CDR3 sequencing, genomic DNA was extracted from sorted cells using the QIAGEN DNeasy Blood and Tissue Kit. High-throughput TCRbeta CDR3 sequencing, including PCR amplification with bias correction and internal controls, was performed commercially through immunoSEQ. In the paper's pipeline: A unique productive TCRbeta sequence was defined by the CDR3 nucleotide sequence when primers matched, and otherwise by the CDR3 amino acid sequence together with the Vbeta and Jbeta genes. To correct for sorting error, sequences found in more than one sorted population at a frequency ratio of 2:1 or less were discarded, and the remaining shared sequences were assigned to the population with the higher frequency. Sequences were defined as donor-reactive when expanded at least 5-fold in CFSE-low cells versus unstimulated cells and present at a frequency of at least 0.01% in CFSE-low cells. Jensen-Shannon divergence calculated on the top 100 TCRbeta sequences ranked by frequency was used to measure repertoire divergence. When a sample had multiple sequencing runs, each run was corrected for sorting error separately and the runs were then pooled. In its TCRdb copy, this immuneACCESS table keeps in-frame sequences only and misses some clones. Where compared with another copy, unresolved V genes explain less than half of these, and the others have no known cause. From that table come the V and J calls and clone size; the DNA was used to work out D and trimming. The sample data list around 16,000 clones, and approximately 92% of these were observed just once. The leading ten clones occupy around 13% of the sample.

The CDR3, from cysteine to phenylalanine, totals 13 residues. Only CDR3 DNA remains: 39 bases, in frame from the first base. The junction shows trimming of 3 bases on V and 3 bases on J, plus 8 bases between the germline ends. As encoded in the germline V gene, CDR1 is MGHRA while CDR2 is YSYEKL. Paper-wide results and their limitations: Expanding Tregs with activated donor B cells appeared to identify the most biologically relevant and donor-specific TCRbeta repertoire. Although technical replication error seemed to be minimal, the question of biological reproducibility was not addressed directly. Because the study included only a small number of patients, the results must be confirmed in larger populations and under other immunosuppression protocols.

Material: CD8+ T cells from blood. The rearranged chain carries TRBV4-1 and TRBJ2-5; the D gene is unclear. This receptor was obtained from a human donor in good health. The encoded CDR3 is CASSQVFEETQYF. The nucleotide sequence reads TGCGCCAGCAGCCAGGTCTTCGAAGAGACCCAGTACTTC.